The 31 T cell receptor beta chains given below trace back to one sample, sequenced in a study of T cells in Graves' hyperthyroidism and ophthalmopathy. The TCR beta CDR3 regions underwent amplification using RNA transcripts as the source. Using the HTBI primer set, a first-round RT-PCR was run on the TCR CDR3. From the multiplex PCR reads, TCRdb called clonotypes with MiXCR, one entry per CDR3 protein. The table records over 250,000 distinct CDR3 sequences, 20% to 25% of them present only once. The sample was blood. The receptors shown here come from a man aged 30-40 years with Graves' ophthalmopathy.

This clonotype was detected a few times. The CDR3 loop reads CASSKTGDGEQFF. Written as DNA, the CDR3 is TGTGCCAGCAGTAAGACAGGGGACGGTGAGCAGTTCTTC. The genes are TRBV27 and TRBJ2-1, with TRBD1 matching over 8 bases. Losses at the gene ends were 5 bases for V and 9 bases for J; bases not matched to a gene: 6. This CDR3 comprises 13 residues. CDR1 and CDR2 (germline): MNHEY, SMNVEV (reference sequence).

In its sample, this clonotype was seen a few times. The V and J genes are TRBV18 and TRBJ2-1, with D hard to call. Trimming stripped 5 bases from V and 8 bases from J, with 13 bases between. The CDR3 is 13 residues long. Germline CDR1 reads KGHSH; CDR2 reads LQKENI. CDR3 sequence reads: CASSRNFGDEQFF. CDR3 DNA sequence: TGTGCCAGCTCAAGAAATTTCGGCGATGAGCAGTTCTTC. The whole variable domain, remainder taken from reference TRBV18 and TRBJ2-1, is NAGVMQNPRHLVRRRGQEARLRCSPMKGHSHVYWYRQLPEEGLKFMVYLQKENIIDESGMPKERFSAEFPKEGPSILRIQQVVRGDSAAYFCASSRNFGDEQFFGPGTRLTVL.

This chain uses TRBV7-9 with TRBJ1-2; D is perhaps TRBD1 (6 bases). CDR3 length: 16 residues. Germline V gene sequence: CDR1 SEHNR, CDR2 FQNEAQ (reference sequence). V lost 8 bases and J 5 bases, leaving 24 bases between the germline ends. The CDR3 spells CASSGQGLDGGYGYTF. CDR3 nucleotides: TGTGCCAGCTCGGGCCAGGGGTTGGACGGCGGGTATGGCTACACCTTC.

This clonotype has a count of ten or more. DNA for the CDR3: TGTGCCAGCAGCCAAGGCCTAGCGCCGACCGAGCAGTACTTC. Amino acids: CASSQGLAPTEQYF. The chain is built from TRBV3-1 and TRBJ2-7; a possible D gene is TRBD2 (6 bases). The CDR3 totals 14 residues. V lost 1 base and J 6 bases, leaving 13 bases between the germline ends. CDR1 LGHDT and CDR2 YNNKEL come from the germline V gene (reference sequence).

This clonotype was observed a handful of times. The chain is built from TRBV24-1 and TRBJ2-3, with D perhaps matching TRBD1 (6 bases). Germline CDR1 and CDR2: KGHDR and SFDVKD. V lost 3 bases, J lost 1 base, and 10 bases lay in between. CDR3 length: 15 amino acids. DNA of the CDR3: TGTGCCACCAGTGATGCAGGGGTTGGCACAGATACGCAGTATTTT. Translation: CATSDAGVGTDTQYF.

This clonotype came up a few times. This chain uses TRBV19 with TRBJ2-1; 11 nucleotides align to TRBD1. V was clipped by 8 bases and J by 8 bases; unmatched bases: 8. The CDR3 contains 14 residues. Germline loops: CDR1 LNHDA, CDR2 SQIVND (reference sequence). The DNA for the CDR3 is TGTGCCAGTGGTCCGGGACAGGGGGTCGATGAGCAGTTCTTC. Translated: CASGPGQGVDEQFF. Based on the CDR3 plus reference TRBV19 and TRBJ2-1, the full variable domain is DGGITQSPKYLFRKEGQNVTLSCEQNLNHDAMYWYRQDPGQGLRLIYYSQIVNDFQKGDIAEGYSVSREKKESFPLTVTSAQKNPTAFYLCASGPGQGVDEQFFGPGTRLTVL.

This clonotype occurred many times. The chain combines TRBV20-1 with TRBJ2-1, with 10 nucleotides matching TRBD2. With 0 bases clipped from V and 5 bases from J, the junction kept 7 bases outside the gene matches. Germline CDR1 reads DFQATT; CDR2 reads SNEGSKA (reference sequence). The CDR3 length is 16 residues. CDR3 DNA sequence: TGCAGTGCTAGAGATAGACTAGCGGGCCCTCACAATGAGCAGTTCTTC. It is translated as CSARDRLAGPHNEQFF.

On this clonotype itself: This may arise from a read error, as a much more abundant clone is one base away. Here the CDR3 omits its conserved ending phenylalanine or tryptophan, so a read error is the likely source. V gene TRBV24-1 combines with J gene TRBJ2-3; D is tentatively TRBD1 or TRBD2 (5 bases each). The CDR3 has 15 residues. CDR1 and CDR2 from the germline V gene are KGHDR and SFDVKD. V lost 3 bases to trimming and J lost 2 bases, with 11 bases between them. CDR3 bases: TGTGCCACCAGTGATCCTGGGACGGTCACAGATACGCAGTATTCT. The encoded protein is CATSDPGTVTDTQYS.

This clonotype turned up a few times. The chain joins TRBV9 to TRBJ2-5; 8 bases map to TRBD2. The V gene end was trimmed by 5 bases and the J gene end by 4 bases; junction bases not matched to a gene: 7. The CDR3 has 14 residues. The germline gives CDR1 SGDLS, CDR2 YYNGEE. The CDR3 nucleotides read TGTGCCAGCAGTGCGTTCCTAGCGGGAGAGACCCAGTACTTC. Amino acid sequence: CASSAFLAGETQYF.

The sample holds a few counts of this clonotype. This chain uses TRBV12-3 or TRBV12-4 with TRBJ1-4; 8 bases line up with TRBD1. The CDR3 loop spans 14 amino acids. V gave up 3 bases and J gave up 6 bases; unmatched junction bases: 3. Here the CDR3 DNA reads TGTGCCAGCAGTTTTTCGACAGGGGATGAAAAACTGTTTTTT. Its protein is CASSFSTGDEKLFF.

The genes are TRBV29-1 and TRBJ2-1, with 9 bases lining up with TRBD2. The CDR3 length is 12 residues. Germline V gene data show CDR1 as SQVTM and CDR2 as ANQGSEA. The CDR3 bases are TGCCTAGCGGGGAACTCCTACAATGAGCAGTTCTTC. It is translated as CLAGNSYNEQFF.

This clonotype was seen many times. The V and J genes are TRBV2 and TRBJ2-1; 7 nucleotides agree with TRBD2. From germline, CDR1 is SNHLY and CDR2 FYNNEI. The CDR3 is 15 amino acids. The V gene end was trimmed by 1 base and the J gene end by 2 bases; junction bases not matched to a gene: 2. The CDR3, as DNA: TGTGCCAGCAGTGAAGACCTAGCGGCCTACAATGAGCAGTTCTTC. Translation gives CASSEDLAAYNEQFF.

Many counts were recorded for this clonotype. CDR3 sequence reads: CASSFLGGALGNEQFF. The CDR3 DNA follows: TGTGCCAGCAGCTTTCTGGGGGGGGCCTTGGGCAATGAGCAGTTCTTC. The chain links TRBV11-1 to TRBJ2-1, with a tentative D call TRBD2 (7 bases). The CDR3 has 16 residues. Germline lookup yields CDR1 SGHAT and CDR2 FQDESV (reference sequence). Trimming shortened V by 3 bases and J by 6 bases, and 18 bases separated the two germline ends. The full variable domain, in which reference TRBV11-1 and TRBJ2-1 provide the parts outside the CDR3, is EAEVAQSPRYKITEKSQAVAFWCDPISGHATLYWYRQILGQGPELLVQFQDESVVDDSQLPKDRFSAERLKGVDSTLKIQPAELGDSAMYLCASSFLGGALGNEQFFGPGTRLTVL.

The chain employs TRBV20-1 and TRBJ1-5; TRBD1 agrees at 11 bases. Germline loops: CDR1 DFQATT, CDR2 SNEGSKA (reference sequence). This CDR3 contains 14 residues. J gave up 6 bases and V 3 bases, and 4 bases lay outside the gene matches. The CDR3 region is CSARDRGRGQPQHF. CDR3 coding DNA: TGCAGTGCTAGGGACAGGGGGCGAGGTCAGCCCCAGCATTTT.

This clonotype was seen at least ten times. The J gene is TRBJ1-5, the V gene TRBV24-1, with TRBD1 as a possible D gene (5 bases). Germline V lookup: CDR1 KGHDR, CDR2 SFDVKD. V lost 7 bases, J lost 4 bases, and 22 bases lay in between. This CDR3 contains 17 residues. The CDR3 here is CATSLNIEDRRNQPQHF. The CDR3 DNA follows: TGTGCCACCAGCCTAAATATTGAAGACAGACGGAATCAGCCCCAGCATTTT.

V gene TRBV6-1 combines with J gene TRBJ2-5; 9 nucleotides line up with TRBD2. The CDR3 loop spans 15 amino acids. Germline CDR1 reads MNHNS; CDR2 reads SASEGT. V was pared by 10 bases and J by 0 bases, with 9 bases of the junction left unmatched. In DNA form, the CDR3 reads TGTGCCACACGAGGGGCTAGCGGGGACCAAGAGACCCAGTACTTC. Residues: CATRGASGDQETQYF.

The rearrangement uses TRBV12-3 or TRBV12-4 and TRBJ1-5, with D unresolved. V was shortened by 3 bases and J by 1 base, with 10 bases between the two germline ends. The CDR3 runs 15 residues. For the CDR3, the DNA is TGTGCCAGCAGTTTTGGAGGAACGAGCAATCAGCCCCAGCATTTT. It is translated as CASSFGGTSNQPQHF.

In its sample, this clonotype was seen a few times. The chain joins TRBV11-1 to TRBJ2-7; maybe TRBD1 (6 bases). This CDR3 contains 14 residues. CDR1 is SGHAT, CDR2 FQDESV, per germline (reference sequence). V dropped 3 bases and J dropped 3 bases, with 12 bases sitting between them. This CDR3 is CASSFGDTNYEQYF. For the CDR3, the DNA is TGTGCCAGCAGCTTTGGGGACACAAACTACGAGCAGTACTTC.

The J gene is TRBJ2-5, the V gene TRBV7-9; 10 nucleotides align to TRBD2. V shed 0 bases and J 5 bases; nucleotides not matched to a gene: 9. The CDR3 totals 17 residues. Germline values: CDR1 SEHNR, CDR2 FQNEAQ (reference sequence). The CDR3 nucleotides are TGTGCCAGCAGCTTAGCAAGTTCTAGCGGGAGTTTGGAGACCCAGTACTTC. This sequence encodes CASSLASSSGSLETQYF. Using reference TRBV7-9 and TRBJ2-5 for the parts outside the CDR3, the full variable domain is DTGVSQNPRHKITKRGQNVTFRCDPISEHNRLYWYRQTLGQGPEFLTYFQNEAQLEKSRLLSDRFSAERPKGSFSTLEIQRTEQGDSAMYLCASSLASSSGSLETQYFGPGTRLLVL.

This clonotype was recorded many times. The chain carries TRBV6-1 and TRBJ1-2; tentatively, D is TRBD1 (5 bases). Germline V gene lookup returns CDR1 MNHNS and CDR2 SASEGT. This CDR3 has 12 residues. The V and J ends lost 6 bases and 8 bases respectively, with 13 bases between them. CDR3 residues: CASRHGGRGYTF. In nucleotides, the CDR3 is TGTGCCAGCAGACACGGGGGAAGGGGCTACACCTTC.

The gene calls are TRBV7-9 and TRBJ1-1, with D possibly being TRBD1 (6 bases). Germline assignment: CDR1 SEHNR and CDR2 FQNEAQ (reference sequence). Trimming took off 9 bases at V and 4 bases at J, with 18 bases between the two ends. This CDR3 is built from 14 residues. The CDR3 DNA reads as TGTGCCAGTGCCCGGCCGGGACAAATCACTGAAGCTTTCTTT. It codes for CASARPGQITEAFF.

As to this clonotype: A read error is possible here, since a much larger clone lies one base away. The chain carries TRBV11-2 and TRBJ1-2; D is uncertain. CDR3 length equals 14 residues. Trimming pared 1 base from V and 4 bases from J, leaving 10 bases between. CDR1 and CDR2 (germline): SGHAT, FQNNGV. CDR3 DNA sequence: TGTGCCAGCAGCTTAGGGGATGTCGGCTATGGCTACACCTTC. This codes for CASSLGDVGYGYTF.

The genes are TRBV20-1 and TRBJ1-1, with TRBD1 as a possible D gene (5 bases). The CDR3 has 14 amino acids. Per germline, CDR1 DFQATT and CDR2 SNEGSKA (reference sequence). Trimming took off 0 bases at V and 6 bases at J, with 14 bases between the two ends. As DNA, the CDR3 is TGCAGTGCTAGAGACACTATGCCGGGGCCTGAAGCTTTCTTT. It translates to CSARDTMPGPEAFF.

At least ten counts were recorded for this clonotype. This chain uses TRBV5-1 with TRBJ2-5; 15 nucleotides match TRBD2. The CDR3 is made up of 17 amino acids. After removal of 3 bases from V and 5 bases from J, the junction contained 8 bases not matched to a gene. Germline-derived CDR1 and CDR2 are SGHRS and YFSETQ. The CDR3 sequence: CASSSGLAGGRGETQYF. The CDR3 nucleotides read TGCGCCAGCAGCTCGGGACTAGCGGGAGGCCGCGGGGAGACCCAGTACTTC.

This clonotype was seen repeatedly, ten times or more. The chain is built from TRBV10-2 and TRBJ1-2, with 12 bases fitting TRBD1. Germline trimming cut 2 bases from V and 8 bases from J; bases unmatched to any gene: 9. The V gene's germline CDR1 is WSHSY and CDR2 SAAADI. The length of the CDR3 is 16 residues. CDR3 sequence (DNA): TGCGCCAGCAGTGAGCCTGCCGGGACAGGGGGCTGGGGCTACACCTTC. Its protein product is CASSEPAGTGGWGYTF.

The rearrangement links TRBV6-5 to TRBJ1-1; unclear D gene. Per the germline V gene, CDR1 is MNHEY and CDR2 is SVGAGI. The CDR3 is 16 residues long. Trimming cost V 0 bases and J 1 base, with 12 bases left between them. CDR3 nucleotides: TGTGCCAGCAGTTACTCGAGGGATACCAAGAACACTGAAGCTTTCTTT. It specifies CASSYSRDTKNTEAFF.

This clonotype occurred many times. The chain is built from TRBV6-1 and TRBJ2-7; 9 bases line up with TRBD2. CDR1 is MNHNS, CDR2 SASEGT, per germline. V trimming: 5 bases; J trimming: 4 bases; junction bases outside the gene matches: 3. The CDR3 extends over 13 amino acids. The CDR3 sequence: CASSSSGRYEQYF. CDR3 nucleotides: TGTGCCAGCAGTAGTAGCGGGAGATACGAGCAGTACTTC.

The chain couples TRBV27 to TRBJ2-7, with unresolved D. Between the trimmed V and J ends, which lost 5 bases and 6 bases, there was a span of 17 bases. The CDR3 is 14 residues long. Germline CDR1 reads MNHEY; CDR2 reads SMNVEV (reference sequence). CDR3 bases: TGTGCCAGCAGTCAACTTTCTCCGAGGAGCGAGCAGTACTTC. As protein: CASSQLSPRSEQYF.

This clonotype was counted many times. The chain combines TRBV3-1 with TRBJ2-1, with D maybe TRBD2 (5 bases). The CDR3 totals 13 residues. V gave up 1 base and J gave up 10 bases, with 11 bases separating them. The germline V gene has CDR1 LGHDT and CDR2 YNNKEL (reference sequence). CDR3 coding DNA: TGTGCCAGCAGCCAAGGAACGGGGTGGGAGCAGTTCTTC. Encoded protein: CASSQGTGWEQFF.

The chain carries TRBV11-2 and TRBJ2-1; D not certain. The germline V gene encodes CDR1 SGHAT and CDR2 FQNNGV. The V gene lost 5 bases and the J gene lost 15 bases, with 23 bases spanning the gap. CDR3 length: 14 residues. CDR3 bases: TGTGCCAGCAGCCCCGGCAATAGCCATTCCCTCCCGTTCTTC. Translating it yields CASSPGNSHSLPFF.

This clonotype has just a few counts. The genes are TRBV2 and TRBJ1-6; 7 bases are shared with TRBD1. V trimming: 7 bases; J trimming: 7 bases; junction bases outside the gene matches: 7. Germline assignment: CDR1 SNHLY and CDR2 FYNNEI. The CDR3 consists of 14 residues. In DNA, the CDR3 is TGTGCCAGCAACCGACAGGGACAAAATTCACCCCTCCACTTT. This encodes CASNRQGQNSPLHF. The full variable domain, its missing parts supplied by reference TRBV2 and TRBJ1-6, is EPEVTQTPSHQVTQMGQEVILRCVPISNHLYFYWYRQILGQKVEFLVSFYNNEISEKSEIFDDQFSVERPDGSNFTLKIRSTKLEDSAMYFCASNRQGQNSPLHFGNGTRLTVT.